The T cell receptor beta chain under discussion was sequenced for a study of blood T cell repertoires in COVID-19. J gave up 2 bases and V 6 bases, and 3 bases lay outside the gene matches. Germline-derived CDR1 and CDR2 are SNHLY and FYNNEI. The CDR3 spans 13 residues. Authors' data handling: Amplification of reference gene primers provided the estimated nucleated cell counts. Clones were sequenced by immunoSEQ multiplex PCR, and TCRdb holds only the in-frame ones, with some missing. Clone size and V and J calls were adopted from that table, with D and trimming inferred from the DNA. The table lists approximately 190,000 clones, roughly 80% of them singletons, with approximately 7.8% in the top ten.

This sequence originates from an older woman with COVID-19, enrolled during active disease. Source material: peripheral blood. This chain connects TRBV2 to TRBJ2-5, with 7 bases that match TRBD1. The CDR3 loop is CASRQDRQETQYF. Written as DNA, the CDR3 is TGTGCCAGCAGACAGGACAGGCAAGAGACCCAGTACTTC.